Shown below are 27 T cell receptor beta chains from a single sample sequenced in a study of shared clonotypes between healthy human individuals. Generated by immunoSEQ multiplex PCR, the TCRdb table keeps only in-frame clones and is missing some. The sample has approximately 1.5 million clones; about 98.5% are singletons. The sequencing input was naive CD4+ T cells sorted from blood. Subset: CD45RA+ positively selected. These receptors originate from a man aged 30 to 39 in good health.

The chain employs TRBV28 and TRBJ2-1; 12 bases agree with TRBD2. The CDR3 runs to 16 residues. V lost 4 bases, J lost 5 bases, and 6 bases stayed unmatched. Looked up from germline, CDR1 is MDHEN and CDR2 is SYDVKM. CDR3 amino acids: CASSSLTSGSNNEQFF. DNA for the CDR3: TGTGCCAGCAGTTCCTTGACTAGCGGGAGTAACAATGAGCAGTTCTTC.

The rearrangement links TRBV5-6 to TRBJ2-1; 7 bases match TRBD1. Germline V gene data show CDR1 as SGHDT and CDR2 as YYEEEE. The CDR3 runs 16 residues. V dropped 2 bases and J dropped 4; count of bases not matched to a gene: 9. This CDR3 reads CASSFPPGQSYNEQFF. The DNA for the CDR3 is TGTGCCAGCAGCTTTCCCCCGGGACAGTCTTACAATGAGCAGTTCTTC.

V and J are TRBV19 and TRBJ1-2, with 9 bases matching TRBD1. J gave up 8 bases and V 5 bases, and 9 bases lay outside the gene matches. The CDR3 totals 14 residues. From germline, CDR1 is LNHDA and CDR2 SQIVND (reference sequence). CDR3 DNA sequence: TGTGCCAGTAGTCCACCCCTGGACAGGGGAGGCTACACCTTC. This translates into CASSPPLDRGGYTF.

The chain recombines TRBV7-2 with TRBJ1-4, with D unclear. V dropped 4 bases and J dropped 4 bases, with 10 bases sitting between them. Germline CDR1 and CDR2: SGHTA and FQGNSA. The CDR3 contains 14 residues. DNA of the CDR3: TGTGCCAGCAGCTCCGGGCCAGTTAATGAAAAACTGTTTTTT. Amino acid sequence: CASSSGPVNEKLFF.

This chain links TRBV5-1 with TRBJ2-1, with 9 nucleotides matching TRBD2. J gave up 5 bases and V 6 bases, and 9 bases lay outside the gene matches. Germline V gives CDR1 SGHRS, CDR2 YFSETQ. The length of the CDR3 is 15 residues. CDR3 amino acids: CASKDRGLADNEQFF. The CDR3 DNA reads TGCGCCAGCAAGGACCGGGGACTAGCAGACAATGAGCAGTTCTTC. Using reference TRBV5-1 and TRBJ2-1 for the parts outside the CDR3, the full variable domain is KAGVTQTPRYLIKTRGQQVTLSCSPISGHRSVSWYQQTPGQGLQFLFEYFSETQRNKGNFPGRFSGRQFSNSRSEMNVSTLELGDSALYLCASKDRGLADNEQFFGPGTRLTVL.

The chain links TRBV7-2 to TRBJ2-7, with 9 bases fitting TRBD1. Germline lookup yields CDR1 SGHTA and CDR2 FQGNSA. With V trimmed by 1 base and J by 6 bases, 4 bases remained unmatched. This CDR3 has 14 amino acids. CDR3 amino acids: CASSLDRGRVEQYF. CDR3 sequence (DNA): TGTGCCAGCAGCTTAGACAGGGGGCGGGTCGAGCAGTACTTC.

The V call is TRBV7-9, the J call TRBJ1-5; D is undetermined. The V gene lost 1 base and the J gene lost 7 bases, with 8 bases spanning the gap. The CDR3 length is 13 residues. The V gene's germline CDR1 is SEHNR and CDR2 FQNEAQ (reference sequence). CDR3 amino acids: CASSLGFGQPQHF. Written as DNA, the CDR3 is TGTGCCAGCAGCTTAGGGTTTGGCCAGCCCCAGCATTTT.

On this clone: A junction boundary mismatches the germline segment, possibly from a read error. The chain is built from TRBV7-2 and TRBJ2-5; D remains unclear. The germline V gene has CDR1 SGHTA and CDR2 FQGNSA. The CDR3 contains 14 residues. CDR3 protein: CASNLDADQETQYF. DNA of the CDR3: TGTGCCAGCAACTTAGATGCGGACCAAGAGACCCAGTACTTC.

The V call is TRBV5-4, the J call TRBJ2-5; D uncertain. V lost 0 bases and J lost 6, with 24 bases in between. CDR3 size: 18 residues. Germline V gene data show CDR1 as SGHNT and CDR2 as YYREEE (reference sequence). CDR3 coding DNA: TGTGCCAGCAGCTTGGGAGACGGGCCTGGACGCCAAATAAAGACCCAGTACTTC. Translating it yields CASSLGDGPGRQIKTQYF.

The CDR3 nucleotides are TGTGCCACCAGCAGACAAACTAGCGGGAGTCTTCGCACAGATACGCAGTATTTT. Translation gives CATSRQTSGSLRTDTQYF. This sequence joins TRBV15 and TRBJ2-3, with 11 bases lining up with TRBD2. J lost 1 base, V lost 2 bases, and 8 bases had no gene match. CDR1 and CDR2 (germline): LNHNV, YYDKDF (reference sequence). The CDR3 contains 18 residues.

The V and J genes are TRBV5-4 and TRBJ1-2, with TRBD1 as a possible D gene (6 bases). The ends were cut back, 0 bases at V and 4 bases at J, with 7 bases in the middle. Germline values: CDR1 SGHNT, CDR2 YYREEE (reference sequence). The CDR3 totals 13 residues. The CDR3 nucleotides are TGTGCCAGCAGCTTGGGGACAGCCTATGGCTACACCTTC. Its translation: CASSLGTAYGYTF. The whole variable domain, filled in from reference TRBV5-4 and TRBJ1-2, reads ETGVTQSPTHLIKTRGQQVTLRCSSQSGHNTVSWYQQALGQGPQFIFQYYREEENGRGNFPPRFSGLQFPNYSSELNVNALELDDSALYLCASSLGTAYGYTFGSGTRLTVV.

The CDR3 DNA sequence: TGTGCCAGCAGCTTAGTTCCGGGACTAACGTACAATGAGCAGTTCTTC. This translates into CASSLVPGLTYNEQFF. The chain has TRBV7-3 and TRBJ2-1; TRBD2 aligns across 7 bases. Germline V gene sequence: CDR1 SGHTA, CDR2 FQGTGA. This CDR3 is built from 16 residues. The ends lost 2 bases at V and 4 bases at J; junction bases unmatched: 8.

J is TRBJ1-1 and V is TRBV20-1; unclear D gene. Trimming took 8 bases from V and 4 from J, leaving 8 bases between them. The CDR3 spans 10 residues. CDR1 DFQATT and CDR2 SNEGSKA come from the germline V gene (reference sequence). CDR3 region: CSLPSTEAFF. CDR3 bases: TGCAGTTTACCCTCCACTGAAGCTTTCTTT.

In the case of this clone: Different DNA sequences within this sample yield the same CDR3. The V call is TRBV5-1, the J call TRBJ2-3; 8 nucleotides agree with TRBD2. This CDR3 comprises 13 residues. Germline lookup yields CDR1 SGHRS and CDR2 YFSETQ. V lost 5 bases to trimming and J lost 2 bases; unmatched junction nucleotides: 1. CDR3 coding DNA: TGCGCCAGCAGTAGCGGGGTCACAGATACGCAGTATTTT. As protein: CASSSGVTDTQYF. The entire variable domain, with the rest obtained from reference TRBV5-1 and TRBJ2-3, is as follows: KAGVTQTPRYLIKTRGQQVTLSCSPISGHRSVSWYQQTPGQGLQFLFEYFSETQRNKGNFPGRFSGRQFSNSRSEMNVSTLELGDSALYLCASSSGVTDTQYFGPGTRLTVL.

V gene TRBV7-9 combines with J gene TRBJ2-1, with 8 bases aligning to TRBD2. This CDR3 region has 15 residues. Germline values: CDR1 SEHNR, CDR2 FQNEAQ (reference sequence). The V and J ends lost 5 bases and 2 bases, in that order; junction bases with no gene match: 5. CDR3 sequence (DNA): TGTGCCAGCAGCGAGACGGGACTAGCCTACAATGAGCAGTTCTTC. Its protein is CASSETGLAYNEQFF.

The chain links TRBV5-1 to TRBJ2-2; 7 bases are shared with TRBD1. Germline V gene sequence: CDR1 SGHRS, CDR2 YFSETQ. The CDR3 totals 16 residues. With V trimmed by 2 bases and J by 3 bases, 7 bases remained unmatched. The CDR3 nucleotides read TGCGCCAGCAGCTTATCCACGGGACAGTACACCGGGGAGCTGTTTTTT. Amino acid sequence: CASSLSTGQYTGELFF. The whole variable domain, filled in from reference TRBV5-1 and TRBJ2-2, reads KAGVTQTPRYLIKTRGQQVTLSCSPISGHRSVSWYQQTPGQGLQFLFEYFSETQRNKGNFPGRFSGRQFSNSRSEMNVSTLELGDSALYLCASSLSTGQYTGELFFGEGSRLTVL.

V gene TRBV4-2 combines with J gene TRBJ2-4; D is perhaps TRBD2 (6 bases). The V and J ends lost 1 base and 0 bases respectively, with 10 bases between them. From germline, CDR1 is LGHNA and CDR2 YNFKEQ. The CDR3 loop spans 16 amino acids. The CDR3 loop reads CASSQVISGAKNIQYF. DNA of the CDR3: TGTGCCAGCAGCCAAGTAATTAGCGGAGCCAAAAACATTCAGTACTTC.

V is TRBV5-4 and J is TRBJ1-2; D gene uncertain. CDR1 is SGHNT, CDR2 YYREEE, per germline (reference sequence). The CDR3 is 11 amino acids. V gave up 5 bases and J gave up 7 bases, with 9 bases separating them. The CDR3 nucleotides are TGTGCCAGCAGGGCATCTGGTGGCTACACCTTC. It specifies CASRASGGYTF.

The chain employs TRBV28 and TRBJ2-7, with a tentative D call TRBD2 (5 bases). Trimming took 5 bases from V and 4 from J, leaving 18 bases between them. Germline V gene data show CDR1 as MDHEN and CDR2 as SYDVKM. CDR3 length: 15 amino acids. The CDR3 loop reads CASSPRRGWVYEQYF. As DNA, the CDR3 is TGTGCCAGCAGTCCGCGACGGGGATGGGTTTACGAGCAGTACTTC.

This rearrangement joins TRBV9 to TRBJ2-2, with TRBD1 identical over 7 bases. J was trimmed by 7 bases and V by 0 bases; bases with no gene match: 9. CDR1 is SGDLS, CDR2 YYNGEE, per germline. The CDR3 loop spans 16 amino acids. CDR3 loop: CASSVVPDRAGGELFF. In nucleotides, the CDR3 is TGTGCCAGCAGCGTAGTCCCAGACAGGGCCGGCGGGGAGCTGTTTTTT.

This rearrangement joins TRBV19 to TRBJ2-7; TRBD2 aligns across 12 bases. This CDR3 contains 14 residues. V trimming: 10 bases; J trimming: 6 bases; junction bases outside the gene matches: 10. Per the germline V gene, CDR1 is LNHDA and CDR2 is SQIVND (reference sequence). CDR3 DNA: TGTGCCACGAGACTAGCGGGAGAAAAGGGCGAGCAGTACTTC. Amino acid sequence: CATRLAGEKGEQYF.

This rearrangement joins TRBV7-2 to TRBJ2-7, with D perhaps matching TRBD1 (5 bases). CDR1 and CDR2 (germline): SGHTA, FQGNSA. The CDR3 extends over 14 amino acids. Trimming pared 7 bases from V and 3 bases from J, leaving 16 bases between. CDR3 nucleotide sequence: TGTGCCAGCAACTCACAGGCCCGGGTCTACGAGCAGTACTTC. Encoded protein: CASNSQARVYEQYF. The full variable domain, rest sourced from reference TRBV7-2 and TRBJ2-7, is GAGVSQSPSNKVTEKGKDVELRCDPISGHTALYWYRQSLGQGLEFLIYFQGNSAPDKSGLPSDRFSAERTGGSVSTLTIQRTQQEDSAVYLCASNSQARVYEQYFGPGTRLTVT.

The rearrangement joins TRBV5-1 to TRBJ2-1, with D perhaps assigned TRBD1 or TRBD2 (5 bases each). The length of the CDR3 is 15 residues. V was clipped by 4 bases and J by 9 bases, with 20 bases between them. Germline V gives CDR1 SGHRS, CDR2 YFSETQ. The CDR3 coding sequence is TGCGCCAGCAGCGAGGGACCCGACTATCAGGGTGAGCAGTTCTTC. This codes for CASSEGPDYQGEQFF.

V and J are TRBV5-8 and TRBJ2-3, with D hard to call. The germline V and J ends were trimmed by 1 base and 1 base, with 4 bases remaining between them. From germline, CDR1 is SGHTS and CDR2 YDEGEE. This CDR3 is built from 13 residues. CDR3 nucleotides: TGTGCCAGCAGCTTGTCCGGCACAGATACGCAGTATTTT. As protein: CASSLSGTDTQYF.

The rearrangement links TRBV6-1 to TRBJ1-2; D possibly corresponds to TRBD1 (5 bases). The CDR3 sequence is 14 residues long. Trimming left V 0 bases short and J 4 bases short, with 9 bases between. Per the germline V gene, CDR1 is MNHNS and CDR2 is SASEGT. In DNA, the CDR3 is TGTGCCAGCAGTGAAGCGCGGAGGGGCTATGGCTACACCTTC. The encoded protein is CASSEARRGYGYTF.

This clone was seen a single time. The V call is TRBV6-1, the J call TRBJ2-5; 8 bases agree with TRBD1. The CDR3 has 18 amino acids. The germline CDR1 and CDR2 sequences are MNHNS and SASEGT. The V segment lost 3 bases and the J segment 0 bases; nucleotides outside the gene matches: 12. CDR3 coding DNA: TGTGCCAGCAGTGAGAGGGACAGGAGGGGTCTGTACCAAGAGACCCAGTACTTC. Translated, it gives CASSERDRRGLYQETQYF.

For this clone: The junction departs from the called germline gene at one end, perhaps through a read error. The chain couples TRBV7-7 to TRBJ2-2, with a tentative D call TRBD2 (5 bases). Germline lookup yields CDR1 SSHAT and CDR2 FNYEAQ (reference sequence). The CDR3 is made up of 15 amino acids. This chain's CDR3 is CASSPTGVNTGELFF. As DNA, the CDR3 is TGTGCTAGCAGCCCCACCGGGGTAAACACCGGGGAGCTGTTTTTT. Supplemented by reference TRBV7-7 and TRBJ2-2, the full variable domain reads GAGVSQSPRYKVTKRGQDVTLRCDPISSHATLYWYQQALGQGPEFLTYFNYEAQPDKSGLPSDRFSAERPEGSISTLTIQRTEQRDSAMYRCASSPTGVNTGELFFGEGSRLTVL.